The T cell receptor beta chain under discussion was sequenced for a study of blood T cell repertoires in COVID-19. Across the study: Samples taken during acute and convalescent COVID-19 were collected in the United States, Italy and Spain.

This clone has a handful of counts. Clones were read by immunoSEQ multiplex PCR, and TCRdb kept only the in-frame ones, dropping some. Altogether approximately 34,000 clones are present, 75% to 85% being singletons, with the ten largest covering about an eighth. The length of the CDR3 is 14 residues. Germline V gene lookup returns CDR1 SGDLS and CDR2 YYNGEE. V gave up 1 base and J gave up 1 base, with 6 bases separating them. Sequenced input: peripheral blood. The chain employs TRBV9 and TRBJ1-3; D is uncertain. The sequence came from a woman in her 70s with acute or convalescent COVID-19. CDR3 sequence reads: CASSVRESGNTIYF. In DNA, the CDR3 is TGTGCCAGCAGCGTAAGGGAGTCTGGAAACACCATATATTTT. The whole variable domain, filled in from reference TRBV9 and TRBJ1-3, reads DSGVTQTPKHLITATGQRVTLRCSPRSGDLSVYWYQQSLDQGLQFLIQYYNGEERAKGNILERFSAQQFPDLHSELNLSSLELGDSALYFCASSVRESGNTIYFGEGSWLTVV.